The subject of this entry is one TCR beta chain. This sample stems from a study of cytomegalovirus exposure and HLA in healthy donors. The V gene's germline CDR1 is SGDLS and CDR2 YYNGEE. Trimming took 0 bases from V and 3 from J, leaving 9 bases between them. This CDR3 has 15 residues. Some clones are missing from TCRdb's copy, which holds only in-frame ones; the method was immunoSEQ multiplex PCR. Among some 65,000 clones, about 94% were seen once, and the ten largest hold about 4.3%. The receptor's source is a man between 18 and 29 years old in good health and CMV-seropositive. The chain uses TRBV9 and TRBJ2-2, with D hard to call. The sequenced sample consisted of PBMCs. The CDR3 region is CASSVGGSHTGELFF. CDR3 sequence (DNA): TGTGCCAGCAGCGTAGGCGGATCTCACACCGGGGAGCTGTTTTTT.